These 27 T cell receptor beta chains came from one sample sequenced in a study of CXCR3-negative and CXCR3-positive naive CD8 T cells. The libraries of TRB cDNA were prepared using 5' RACE with UMI labels. TCRdb reanalyzed the 5' RACE reads, giving one entry per CDR3 protein sequence and no DNA. This sample's clone table lists over 35,000 distinct CDR3 sequences. The sample comprised memory CD8+ T cells from blood. Source of these receptors: a human donor in good health. Some clones in this sample may be carry-over from other donors' samples.

The rearrangement uses TRBV6-6 and TRBJ2-1. Germline loops: CDR1 MNHNY, CDR2 SVGAGI (reference sequence). The CDR3 runs 14 residues. The CDR3 sequence: CASSYSTGHNEQFF.

J is TRBJ1-4 and V is TRBV4-1. Germline V CDR1 and CDR2: MGHRA, YSYEKL. The CDR3 is 14 residues long. The CDR3 here is CASSQESGYEKLFF.

The chain employs TRBV4-2 and TRBJ2-3; TCRdb outputs TRBD2, but without DNA this stays unchecked. CDR3 length: 16 residues. Per germline, CDR1 LGHNA and CDR2 YNFKEQ. The CDR3 loop reads CASSQAQRGGKDTQYF.

V is TRBV6-5 and J is TRBJ2-2; with no DNA, the TCRdb D assignment of TRBD1 cannot be verified. The length of the CDR3 is 12 residues. From germline, CDR1 is MNHEY and CDR2 SVGAGI. The CDR3: CASSPGSGELFF.

Measured by frequency, this clonotype is medium-sized. The CDR3 sequence is CASSTRDSGEQYF. V and J are TRBV6-2 or TRBV6-3 and TRBJ2-7; the TRBD2 assignment by TCRdb is unverifiable without DNA. The length of the CDR3 is 13 residues. Germline CDR1 MNHEY, CDR2 SVGEGT.

The chain joins TRBV12-3 or TRBV12-4 to TRBJ2-4; TCRdb's D call of TRBD1 is untestable without DNA. The CDR3 consists of 13 residues. The CDR3 spells CASSFGRGDIQYF.

This rearrangement joins TRBV4-3 to TRBJ2-7; TCRdb names TRBD1, which stays unverified in the absence of DNA. The CDR3 loop spans 15 amino acids. Germline CDR1 is LGHNA and CDR2 is YSLEER. This CDR3 is CASSQDVRGPYEQYF.

The rearrangement uses TRBV14 and TRBJ1-5; the D call of TRBD1 rests on TCRdb alone, since no DNA is present to check it. Germline V gene lookup returns CDR1 SGHDN and CDR2 FVKESK. This CDR3 is built from 16 residues. The CDR3 protein is CASSQLPGFSNQPQHF.

The chain has TRBV12-3 or TRBV12-4 and TRBJ2-1; TCRdb calls TRBD1, which cannot be checked without DNA. This CDR3 spans 13 amino acids. The CDR3 here is CASAEVAGNEQFF.

This sequence joins TRBV28 and TRBJ2-7; TCRdb outputs TRBD2, but without DNA this stays unchecked. The germline CDR1 and CDR2 sequences are MDHEN and SYDVKM. This CDR3 region has 13 residues. CDR3: CASRDSVFYEQYF.

The V call is TRBV12-3 or TRBV12-4, the J call TRBJ2-2; TCRdb lists TRBD1, though no DNA is available to test this call. This CDR3 contains 15 residues. CDR3 amino acids: CASTQLAGARWELFF.

The chain uses TRBV28 and TRBJ1-1; TCRdb picks TRBD1, but there is no DNA to check that call. Germline loops: CDR1 MDHEN, CDR2 SYDVKM. The length of the CDR3 is 17 residues. This CDR3 is CASSLTFPGQQNTEAFF.

This chain links TRBV7-9 with TRBJ1-1; with no DNA, the TCRdb D assignment of TRBD1 cannot be verified. CDR1 and CDR2 from the germline V gene are SEHNR and FQNEAQ (reference sequence). The CDR3 runs 15 residues. CDR3: CASSPPGQGATEAFF.

The chain combines TRBV6-5 with TRBJ2-1. The CDR3 is 14 residues long. Germline assignment: CDR1 MNHEY and CDR2 SVGAGI. CDR3 loop: CASSPQVEYNEQFF.

The V gene is TRBV4-1, the J gene TRBJ1-6; TCRdb calls TRBD1, which cannot be checked without DNA. This CDR3 is built from 15 residues. Germline CDR1 is MGHRA and CDR2 is YSYEKL. CDR3 sequence: CASSQTRDTDSPLHF.

The V call is TRBV11-3, the J call TRBJ1-1. The germline CDR1 and CDR2 sequences are SGHNT and YENEEA. This CDR3 contains 13 residues. The CDR3 is CASSHEDGPEAFF.

The chain joins TRBV28 to TRBJ2-2; lacking DNA, the TRBD2 call made by TCRdb goes unchecked. The CDR3 covers 12 residues. The germline V gene has CDR1 MDHEN and CDR2 SYDVKM. The chain's CDR3 is CASSPAGTGELF.

The CDR3 is CASSPASGGAVDTQYF. This chain uses TRBV4-2 with TRBJ2-3; TCRdb names TRBD2, which stays unverified in the absence of DNA. Looked up from germline, CDR1 is LGHNA and CDR2 is YNFKEQ. This CDR3 is built from 16 residues.

The rearrangement uses TRBV6-5 and TRBJ2-1; TCRdb's D call, TRBD1, is unchecked because there is no DNA. The germline V gene has CDR1 MNHEY and CDR2 SVGAGI. CDR3 size: 16 residues. The CDR3 loop is CASSESPGTGGNEQFF.

The chain carries TRBV7-9 and TRBJ2-7; the TRBD1 assignment by TCRdb is unverifiable without DNA. The germline V gene has CDR1 SEHNR and CDR2 FQNEAQ (reference sequence). This CDR3 comprises 15 residues. The CDR3 spells CASSGGTGVNYEQYF.

This chain links TRBV15 with TRBJ2-3; the D call from TCRdb, TRBD1, cannot be confirmed without DNA. The CDR3 totals 11 residues. Germline V gene lookup returns CDR1 LNHNV and CDR2 YYDKDF (reference sequence). CDR3 loop: CATVSRDTQYF.

This sequence joins TRBV3-1 and TRBJ1-2. CDR1 and CDR2 from the germline V gene are LGHDT and YNNKEL (reference sequence). The CDR3 has 13 residues. This chain's CDR3 is CASSQDGNYGYTF.

The chain employs TRBV24-1 and TRBJ2-2; absent DNA, TCRdb's TRBD1 call cannot be checked. The germline CDR1 and CDR2 sequences are KGHDR and SFDVKD. The CDR3 has 15 amino acids. This CDR3 reads CATSETEQDTGELFF.

The rearrangement joins TRBV25-1 to TRBJ2-5; the D call of TRBD2 rests on TCRdb alone, since no DNA is present to check it. This CDR3 has 18 residues. Germline V gene data show CDR1 as MGHDK and CDR2 as SYGVNS. The CDR3: CASSEYSSGGPSQETQYF.

The gene calls are TRBV20-1 and TRBJ2-1; the D call from TCRdb, TRBD2, cannot be confirmed without DNA. This CDR3 has 23 residues. Germline assignment: CDR1 DFQATT and CDR2 SNEGSKA (reference sequence). CDR3 amino acids: CSASPDYFSTGLAGGRSYNEQFF.

The CDR3 loop reads CASSPSGGAAYEQYF. This chain links TRBV28 with TRBJ2-7; TCRdb calls TRBD2, which cannot be checked without DNA. Germline-derived CDR1 and CDR2 are MDHEN and SYDVKM. This CDR3 has 15 amino acids.

The rearrangement links TRBV15 to TRBJ2-7; as DNA is missing, the TRBD1 call by TCRdb cannot be tested. This CDR3 has 14 residues. Germline assignment: CDR1 LNHNV and CDR2 YYDKDF (reference sequence). CDR3 region: CATSRGRQGYEQYF.